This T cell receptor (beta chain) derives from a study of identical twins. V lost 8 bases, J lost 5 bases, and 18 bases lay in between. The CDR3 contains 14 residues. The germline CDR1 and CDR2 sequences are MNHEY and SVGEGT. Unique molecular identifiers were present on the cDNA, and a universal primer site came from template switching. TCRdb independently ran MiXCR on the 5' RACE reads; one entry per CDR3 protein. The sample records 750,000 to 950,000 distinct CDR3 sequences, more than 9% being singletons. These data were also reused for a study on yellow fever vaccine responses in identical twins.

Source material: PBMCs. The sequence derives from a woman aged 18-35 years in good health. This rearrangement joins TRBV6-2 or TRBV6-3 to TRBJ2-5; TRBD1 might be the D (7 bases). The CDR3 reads CASRVQGGTETQYF. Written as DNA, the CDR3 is TGTGCCAGCCGGGTCCAGGGGGGAACGGAGACCCAGTACTTC.